Reported below is one T cell receptor (beta chain). This clonotype was found a few times. It lacks a known antigen. No clone much larger than this one lies a single base away; base qualities are absent. Including cysteine and phenylalanine, the CDR3 has 18 amino acids. The sequence is cut down to CDR3 DNA, 54 bases in frame from base 1. This was a case-control study nested in a cohort of healthcare workers in London, UK, who had nasopharyngeal swab PCR tests and blood samples taken every week. Healthcare workers were enrolled in the week of the UK lockdown, from 23 to 31 March 2020, and were followed every week for up to roughly 15 weeks. Libraries were constructed by 5' RACE. The sequencer was a NextSeq 500. To correct for sequencing error and PCR bias, the TCR library protocol tagged individual cDNA molecules with unique molecular identifiers. Both TCR alpha and beta chains were sequenced, and tight co-correlation was observed between alpha and beta sequence abundances in each sample. The paper's processing steps were these. Decombinator V4 was used to annotate the V gene, J gene and CDR3 of the TCR sequences. Expanded TCRs were defined as changing significantly between any two time points under a Poisson model with p below 0.0001. TCR abundances were normalised to the total number of TCRs sequenced per sample and were expressed as counts per million. MAIT TCRs were defined by TRAV1-2 paired with TRAJ12, TRAJ20 or TRAJ33, and iNKT TCRs by TRAV10 paired with TRAJ18. VDJdb, accessed 1 November 2021, was searched for CMV, EBV and SARS-CoV-2 annotated TCRs, excluding TCRs annotated for multiple antigens. TCRdb's own reprocessing of the public reads used fastp at Q25 and MiXCR and kept productive beta chains. Identical CDR3 proteins give one entry, which carries the most common genes and DNA. The V and J calls were not made by the authors but by TCRdb's processing. The sample table records 97,000 or so distinct CDR3 sequences; about 11% of these occur just once. In total, the top ten clones hold 4.7% of the sample.

The sample comes from a study of early T cells in non-severe SARS-CoV-2 infection (dated by TCRdb to the early 2020s). In the study overall: Because TCR sequencing was done on bulk RNA from unsorted whole blood, the alpha and beta chains could not be paired.

General conclusions and limits of the study: VDJdb matching was skewed toward anti-spike CD8 responses, so virus-specific expansions were likely underestimated and private and CD4 specificities were missed.

The chain links TRBV21-1 with TRBJ2-1; the table gives TRBD1 as D, unverified against the DNA. TRBV21-1 is assigned pseudogene status. The TCR comes from an adult who was a healthcare worker with PCR-confirmed SARS-CoV-2 infection or an uninfected control (not recorded which). The sample consisted of whole blood, taken at baseline. The sequenced DNA is TGTGCCAGCAGCAAAGTCAACAAGAGGGACACCTTCTACAATGAGCAGTTCTTC. It specifies CASSKVNKRDTFYNEQFF.